This T cell receptor (beta chain) was observed in a study of T cells in Graves' hyperthyroidism and ophthalmopathy (dated by TCRdb to the late 2010s). At the level of the whole study: To identify distinguishing TCR V-J signatures, a discovery cohort of 90 to 100 patients was used, comprising 43 with Graves' ophthalmopathy and approximately 57 with stable Graves' hyperthyroidism. According to the paper, TCR Vbeta CDR3 sequencing was carried out on 135 peripheral blood samples, which came from fewer than 50 ophthalmopathy, 80 or so hyperthyroidism and roughly 17 progressor patients. Whether ophthalmopathy could be predicted prospectively was tested in an independent validation cohort made up of 18 to 20 hyperthyroidism patients plus 17 patients who later progressed to ophthalmopathy. The study also compared thyroid tissue and blood T-cell repertoires from five or six Graves' hyperthyroidism patients. After blood sampling, hyperthyroidism patients were treated with methimazole at a starting dose of 30 mg daily, and ophthalmopathy patients were treated with high-dose intravenous methylprednisolone. The 100 discovery patients were divided at random into training and test sets in a 7:3 ratio. The paper's findings and limits, for the study overall: A 13 V-J signature model separated ophthalmopathy from stable hyperthyroidism, with nearly 90% sensitivity and 81% to 82% specificity in cross-validation and 80%/75% in testing. During validation, the model predicted progression to ophthalmopathy a median of approximately 6 months ahead of onset, with approximately 70% sensitivity and 72.22% specificity. Most expanded thyroid clonotypes (frequency above 0.001) were also detected in blood, a finding suggesting that blood repertoires may reflect thyroid immune responses. No statistical method was used to set the sample size in advance, and investigators knew the group allocation.

To note about this clonotype: Its antigen specificity is not known. Base qualities were left out, and no much larger clone turns up one base away.

Patients with uncontrolled infections, other autoimmune diseases, pregnancy or lactation were excluded. Diagnoses were based on clinical symptoms, serum thyroxine and TRAb, thyroid ultrasound and orbital computed tomography. Trizol reagent was used to extract total RNA, and RNA quality was then checked on an Agilent 2100 Bioanalyzer. The cysteine opens and the phenylalanine closes a CDR3 of 17 amino acids. Only CDR3 DNA is held: 51 bases, read in frame from base 1. The germline V and J ends show losses of 3 bases and 0 bases respectively, and no gene match explains 5 bases of the junction. The germline V gene yields ENHRY for CDR1 and SYGVKD for CDR2. The TCR beta CDR3 regions were amplified from RNA transcripts. The TCR CDR3 was subjected to a first round of RT-PCR using the HTBI primer set and the Qiagen OneStep RT-PCR kit. Libraries were constructed in a second round of multiplex PCR, after which size selection and purification were carried out. Paired-end sequencing of the libraries was performed with 100 bp reads on an Illumina HiSeq2000. Under the source paper's analysis protocol: SOAPnuke was used to process the raw data, throwing out any read that contained adapters or uncalled bases, had a mean Phred below 15, or lacked an exact constant-primer or identifier match. COPE v1.2.5 was used to merge high-quality paired reads, and clonotypes were defined as unique nucleotide sequences. Clonotypes were aligned to IMGT TRBV, TRBD and TRBJ reference segments using MiTCR v1.1. Only V-J combinations with frequency above 0.0001, covering roughly 99% of repertoires, were analysed. The TCS score was defined as F50 (clonal expansion) divided by E x V (chaos), with BLOSUM62-based TCRdist calculated between CDR3 peptides within each V-J. Welch's t-statistics and random forest reduced 500 to 650 V-J features to about 13, which were used in a naive Bayes classifier (R e1071). Thyroid-blood repertoire similarity was quantified with the Morisita-Horn index. Using fastp at Q25 and MiXCR, TCRdb reprocessed the public reads and kept productive beta chains. Each CDR3 protein appears once, grouped with its most common genes and DNA. The V and J calls were determined by TCRdb, not by the authors. Here the sample has 500,000 to 600,000 distinct CDR3 sequences; over 35% occur a single time. The ten largest clones take up around 47% of the sample.

This TCR derives from an adult woman with Graves' disease, either hyperthyroidism or ophthalmopathy (not recorded which). Material: peripheral blood or thyroid tissue (not recorded which). This receptor chain uses TRBV10-3 and TRBJ2-6, and 7 bases in between align with TRBD1. CDR3 protein: CAISEDRVPSGANVLTF. The nucleotide sequence is given as TGTGCCATCAGTGAAGACAGGGTTCCCTCTGGGGCCAACGTCCTGACTTTC.